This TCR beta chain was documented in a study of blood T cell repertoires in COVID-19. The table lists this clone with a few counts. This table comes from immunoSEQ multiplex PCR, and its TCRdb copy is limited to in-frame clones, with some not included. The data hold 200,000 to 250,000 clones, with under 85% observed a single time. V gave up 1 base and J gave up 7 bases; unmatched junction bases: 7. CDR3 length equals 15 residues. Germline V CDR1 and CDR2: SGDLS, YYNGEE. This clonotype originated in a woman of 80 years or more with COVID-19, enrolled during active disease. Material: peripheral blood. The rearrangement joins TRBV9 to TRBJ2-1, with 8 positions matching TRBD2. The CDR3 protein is CASSVRTSRPNEQFF. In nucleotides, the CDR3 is TGTGCCAGCAGCGTAAGGACTAGCAGACCAAATGAGCAGTTCTTC.